The clone carrying this T cell receptor (beta chain) was counted many times. Its antigen is still unknown. V shed 0 bases and J shed 6 bases, with 6 bases lying between them. The CDR3 extends over 11 amino acids. CDR1 is DFQATT and CDR2 is SNEGSKA in the germline V gene (reference sequence). The sample comes from a study of OX40 agonist ivuxolimab in advanced cancers. Broader study findings: Doses of 0.1 to 3.0 mg/kg were accompanied by clonal expansion of CD4+ and CD8+ blood T cells by week 6. Some patients who did not respond also had low normalized T-cell clonal expansion. Partial responders at 0.1-3.0 mg/kg had among the lowest clonal expansion.

Libraries were prepared by immunoSEQ multiplex PCR; TCRdb keeps only in-frame clonotypes and omits some of them. The sample lists more than 70,000 clones, roughly 89% occurring once. The V gene is TRBV20-1, the J gene TRBJ2-7, with no clear D. The clonotype comes from an adult with an advanced solid tumor such as melanoma, head and neck, liver or kidney cancer. The starting material was CD4+ or CD8+ T cells sorted from blood, obtained in a trial of the OX40 agonist ivuxolimab. CDR3 region: CSARDYPEQYF. In DNA, the CDR3 is TGCAGTGCTAGAGACTATCCCGAGCAGTACTTC.